This TCR beta chain comes out of a study of blood T cell repertoires in COVID-19. Overall study context: The United States, Italy and Spain were the sources of the acute and convalescent COVID-19 samples.

The participants were between roughly 18 and 89 years old and came from 24 US areas. Participant-reported clinical history was the basis for cohort assignment. Authors' analysis steps: Cell counts per sample came from amplifying reference gene primers. Profiling relied on immunoSEQ multiplex PCR, and the TCRdb table lists in-frame clones only, not all of them. That table gives V, J and clone size, and the DNA gave D and trimming. Among over 200,000 clones listed, around 90% were seen once. This CDR3 contains 15 residues. The ends were cut back, 0 bases at V and 6 bases at J, with 14 bases in the middle. From germline, CDR1 is MNHEY and CDR2 SVGEGT.

The rearrangement uses TRBV6-2 or TRBV6-3 and TRBJ1-2, with D possibly matching TRBD1 (5 bases). The material sequenced was PBMCs or T cells enriched from blood (not recorded which). The TCR sequence derives from a young man who had been exposed to COVID-19. CDR3 residues: CASSYSSRVGDGYTF. DNA of the CDR3: TGTGCCAGCAGTTACTCGTCCCGGGTAGGGGATGGCTACACCTTC.